These T cell receptor beta chains were read from a single sample in a study of OX40 agonist ivuxolimab in advanced cancers. Method: immunoSEQ multiplex PCR; TCRdb's copy keeps in-frame clones and lacks some. The table shows 41,000 or so clones, with around 80% occurring only once. Material: CD4+ or CD8+ T cells sorted from blood, obtained in a trial of the OX40 agonist ivuxolimab. These TCRs come from an adult with an advanced solid tumor such as melanoma, head and neck, liver or kidney cancer. The CDR3 runs from the conserved cysteine through the conserved F or W. The order of the fields is clone size, D gene, V gene, J gene, CDR3 DNA, CDR3 protein. The D gene is left open where the match is weak. Size is omitted from some rows. Given values are once, few, many or a class for expanded clones.

clone_size: few; d_call: TRBD1; v_call: TRBV18; j_call: TRBJ1-1; cdr3_nt: TGTGCCAGCTCACCAACACAGGGGGGGACTGAAGCTTTCTTT; cdr3_aa: CASSPTQGGTEAFF
clone_size: .; d_call: .; v_call: TRBV4-3; j_call: TRBJ1-3; cdr3_nt: TGCGCCAGCAGCCAAGACGTGGAACAGGGCGGAAACACCATATATTTT; cdr3_aa: CASSQDVEQGGNTIYF
clone_size: .; d_call: .; v_call: TRBV19; j_call: TRBJ1-1; cdr3_nt: TGTGCCAGTAGTATACCGCGGACCATGAACACTGAAGCTTTCTTT; cdr3_aa: CASSIPRTMNTEAFF
clone_size: .; d_call: .; v_call: TRBV28; j_call: TRBJ1-1; cdr3_nt: TGTGCCAGCAGTGGGGGACATACCTTTTTAGGGGAAGCTTTCTTT; cdr3_aa: CASSGGHTFLGEAFF
clone_size: .; d_call: .; v_call: TRBV7-9; j_call: TRBJ1-1; cdr3_nt: TGTGCCAGCAGTCCTCAGGGAAGGACTGAAGCTTTCTTT; cdr3_aa: CASSPQGRTEAFF
clone_size: .; d_call: TRBD2; v_call: TRBV9; j_call: TRBJ2-3; cdr3_nt: TGTGCCAGCAGCGCGGCTAGCGGGGGGTCTACAGATACGCAGTATTTT; cdr3_aa: CASSAASGGSTDTQYF
clone_size: few; d_call: .; v_call: TRBV7-9; j_call: TRBJ2-7; cdr3_nt: TGTGCCAGCAGCTTAGATCGGGGAGGAACGGCCTACGAGCAGTACTTC; cdr3_aa: CASSLDRGGTAYEQYF
clone_size: .; d_call: TRBD1; v_call: TRBV27; j_call: TRBJ2-4; cdr3_nt: TGTGCCAGCACCCCGACAGGGGCCAAAAACATTCAGTACTTC; cdr3_aa: CASTPTGAKNIQYF
clone_size: .; d_call: TRBD2; v_call: TRBV2; j_call: TRBJ2-3; cdr3_nt: TGTGCCAGCAGTGAACCCCGGGCTAGCGGGGGAGGGGATACGCAGTATTTT; cdr3_aa: CASSEPRASGGGDTQYF
clone_size: once; d_call: .; v_call: TRBV7-7; j_call: TRBJ2-5; cdr3_nt: TGTGCTAGCAGCTTAGGCGGCAGCTCCCTCCAAGAGACCCAGTACTTC; cdr3_aa: CASSLGGSSLQETQYF
clone_size: .; d_call: .; v_call: TRBV6-1; j_call: TRBJ2-7; cdr3_nt: TGTGCCAGCAGTGACAGGGCCCTCTACGAGCAGTACTTC; cdr3_aa: CASSDRALYEQYF
clone_size: .; d_call: .; v_call: TRBV19; j_call: TRBJ2-5; cdr3_nt: TGTGCCAGTAGTATTCAAGAGACCCAGTACTTC; cdr3_aa: CASSIQETQYF
clone_size: .; d_call: TRBD2; v_call: TRBV4-1; j_call: TRBJ2-5; cdr3_nt: TGCGCCAGCAGCCTCCGGGCCCTTAGCGGGGAGGAGACCCAGTACTTC; cdr3_aa: CASSLRALSGEETQYF
clone_size: .; d_call: TRBD2; v_call: TRBV6-5; j_call: TRBJ2-1; cdr3_nt: TGTGCCAGCAGTTACGCGGGGGGGACTTACAATGAGCAGTTCTTC; cdr3_aa: CASSYAGGTYNEQFF
clone_size: few; d_call: .; v_call: TRBV29-1; j_call: TRBJ1-2; cdr3_nt: TGCAGCGTTGAGACGGGAGCTAACTATGGCTACACCTTC; cdr3_aa: CSVETGANYGYTF
clone_size: .; d_call: .; v_call: TRBV5-8; j_call: TRBJ2-3; cdr3_nt: TGTGCCAGCAGCCTGGGGCAGCGGACGGGAGATACGCAGTATTTT; cdr3_aa: CASSLGQRTGDTQYF
clone_size: medium-sized; d_call: TRBD2; v_call: TRBV7-9; j_call: TRBJ2-1; cdr3_nt: TGTGCCAGCAGCTCATCTTTAGCGGGAGTCAATGAGCAGTTCTTC; cdr3_aa: CASSSSLAGVNEQFF
clone_size: .; d_call: .; v_call: TRBV2; j_call: TRBJ1-1; cdr3_nt: TGTGCCAGCAGTGAATATGCGGCCGACACTGAAGCTTTCTTT; cdr3_aa: CASSEYAADTEAFF
clone_size: .; d_call: .; v_call: TRBV6-1; j_call: TRBJ1-2; cdr3_nt: TGTGCCAGCGACACTTTCTATGGCTACACCTTC; cdr3_aa: CASDTFYGYTF
clone_size: .; d_call: TRBD2; v_call: TRBV7-2; j_call: TRBJ2-7; cdr3_nt: TGTGCCAGCAGCTTTGCGGGGGGCCCCTACGAGCAGTACTTC; cdr3_aa: CASSFAGGPYEQYF
clone_size: .; d_call: TRBD1; v_call: TRBV19; j_call: TRBJ1-4; cdr3_nt: TGTGCCAGTAGTATCCGGGGACAGGGGGAAGAAAAACTGTTTTTT; cdr3_aa: CASSIRGQGEEKLFF
clone_size: .; d_call: TRBD1; v_call: TRBV9; j_call: TRBJ1-3; cdr3_nt: TGTGCCAGCAGCGCTAACAGGGGATCTGGAAACACCATATATTTT; cdr3_aa: CASSANRGSGNTIYF
clone_size: .; d_call: .; v_call: TRBV28; j_call: TRBJ2-1; cdr3_nt: TGTGCCAGCAGTGTCGGGTCAGTAAATGAGCAGTTCTTC; cdr3_aa: CASSVGSVNEQFF
clone_size: .; d_call: TRBD1; v_call: TRBV12-5; j_call: TRBJ1-1; cdr3_nt: TGTGCTAGTGGCAGGAACCGACAGGGCGGAGGAGAAGCTTTCTTT; cdr3_aa: CASGRNRQGGGEAFF
clone_size: .; d_call: .; v_call: TRBV7-2; j_call: TRBJ2-3; cdr3_nt: TGTGCCAGCAGCTTAGAGCTTAGGGGGGGGACGCAGTATTTT; cdr3_aa: CASSLELRGGTQYF
clone_size: few; d_call: .; v_call: TRBV12-5; j_call: TRBJ1-2; cdr3_nt: TGTGCTAGTGGTTTACCCCGTTTCGGGAACTATGGCTACACCTTC; cdr3_aa: CASGLPRFGNYGYTF
clone_size: few; d_call: .; v_call: TRBV30; j_call: TRBJ2-5; cdr3_nt: TGTGCCTGGAGGCAAGAGACCCAGTACTTC; cdr3_aa: CAWRQETQYF
clone_size: .; d_call: TRBD1; v_call: TRBV6-1; j_call: TRBJ2-3; cdr3_nt: TGTGCCAGCAGTACCTCCGGGACAGGGACAGATACGCAGTATTTT; cdr3_aa: CASSTSGTGTDTQYF
clone_size: .; d_call: .; v_call: TRBV12-5; j_call: TRBJ1-1; cdr3_nt: TGTGCTAGTGGTTTGGGGGGGAACACTGAAGCTTTCTTT; cdr3_aa: CASGLGGNTEAFF
clone_size: once; d_call: TRBD1; v_call: TRBV11-2; j_call: TRBJ2-7; cdr3_nt: TGTGCCAGCAGCTTCTACAGGGGGGACCTTTACGAGCAGTACTTC; cdr3_aa: CASSFYRGDLYEQYF
clone_size: .; d_call: TRBD1; v_call: TRBV9; j_call: TRBJ2-1; cdr3_nt: TGTGCCAGCAGCCGCCAGGGGGACAATGAGCAGTTCTTC; cdr3_aa: CASSRQGDNEQFF
clone_size: .; d_call: TRBD1; v_call: TRBV5-1; j_call: TRBJ1-5; cdr3_nt: TGCGCCAGCAGCTTGACCGGGACAGACCATCAGCCCCAGCATTTT; cdr3_aa: CASSLTGTDHQPQHF
clone_size: .; d_call: TRBD1; v_call: TRBV5-1; j_call: TRBJ1-6; cdr3_nt: TGCGCCAGCAGCTCCGGGACAGGGCTTTATAATTCACCCCTCCACTTT; cdr3_aa: CASSSGTGLYNSPLHF
clone_size: few; d_call: .; v_call: TRBV7-9; j_call: TRBJ1-2; cdr3_nt: TGTGCCAGCAGCTGGCCCCGGAATTTCACCTATGGCTACACCTTC; cdr3_aa: CASSWPRNFTYGYTF
clone_size: .; d_call: .; v_call: TRBV7-3; j_call: TRBJ2-2; cdr3_nt: TGTGCCAGCAGCTTAAATGCCCCCACCGGGGAGCTGTTTTTT; cdr3_aa: CASSLNAPTGELFF
clone_size: .; d_call: TRBD1; v_call: TRBV10-3; j_call: TRBJ2-7; cdr3_nt: TGTGCCATCAGTGACTGGACAGGGACCTACGAGCAGTACTTC; cdr3_aa: CAISDWTGTYEQYF
clone_size: .; d_call: .; v_call: TRBV5-6; j_call: TRBJ1-2; cdr3_nt: TGTGCCAGCAGCTTGGGGACCGCCAACTATGGCTACACCTTC; cdr3_aa: CASSLGTANYGYTF
clone_size: .; d_call: .; v_call: TRBV5-8; j_call: TRBJ1-3; cdr3_nt: TGTGCCAGCAGCTTCGTGCCGGGCTCTGGAAACACCATATATTTT; cdr3_aa: CASSFVPGSGNTIYF
clone_size: .; d_call: .; v_call: TRBV7-6; j_call: TRBJ1-6; cdr3_nt: TGTGCCAGCAGCGAGACAGTCTTTAATTCACCCCTCCACTTT; cdr3_aa: CASSETVFNSPLHF
clone_size: .; d_call: .; v_call: TRBV5-5; j_call: TRBJ1-2; cdr3_nt: TGTGCCAGCAGCACCGGGACATTTGGGGATGGCTACACCTTC; cdr3_aa: CASSTGTFGDGYTF
clone_size: few; d_call: TRBD2; v_call: TRBV6-4; j_call: TRBJ2-1; cdr3_nt: TGTGCCAGCACCCCTGGGACTAGCGGCAACGATGAGCAGTTCTTC; cdr3_aa: CASTPGTSGNDEQFF
clone_size: .; d_call: TRBD1; v_call: TRBV7-9; j_call: TRBJ2-2; cdr3_nt: TGTGCCAGCAGCTTGACCCAGGGGGCGCTTCCCGGGGAGCTGTTTTTT; cdr3_aa: CASSLTQGALPGELFF
clone_size: .; d_call: .; v_call: TRBV29-1; j_call: TRBJ2-1; cdr3_nt: TGCAGCAGCAGGGACGGTACCTACAATGAGCAGTTCTTC; cdr3_aa: CSSRDGTYNEQFF
clone_size: once; d_call: .; v_call: TRBV14; j_call: TRBJ1-3; cdr3_nt: TGTGCCAGCAGCCTTTCGACCCCCGGGGGAAACACCATATATTTT; cdr3_aa: CASSLSTPGGNTIYF
clone_size: .; d_call: TRBD1; v_call: TRBV5-4; j_call: TRBJ2-3; cdr3_nt: TGTGCCAGCAGCTGGACAGGGGGGACAGATACGCAGTATTTT; cdr3_aa: CASSWTGGTDTQYF
clone_size: few; d_call: .; v_call: TRBV7-9; j_call: TRBJ1-2; cdr3_nt: TGTGCCAGCAGCTTAGATGACAGTTTAAACTATGGCTACACCTTC; cdr3_aa: CASSLDDSLNYGYTF
clone_size: .; d_call: .; v_call: TRBV6-6; j_call: TRBJ1-5; cdr3_nt: TGTGCCAGCAGGTACGGAGGCAATCAGCCCCAGCATTTT; cdr3_aa: CASRYGGNQPQHF
clone_size: .; d_call: TRBD1; v_call: TRBV2; j_call: TRBJ1-1; cdr3_nt: TGTGCCAGCAGTGCCGACAGGGGGAAGACTTTCTTT; cdr3_aa: CASSADRGKTFF
clone_size: .; d_call: .; v_call: TRBV7-2; j_call: TRBJ1-2; cdr3_nt: TGTGCCAGCAGCTTTTTCCTGGCCGGGCAGGGTGATGGCTACACCTTC; cdr3_aa: CASSFFLAGQGDGYTF
clone_size: many; d_call: .; v_call: TRBV6-6; j_call: TRBJ2-7; cdr3_nt: TGTGCCAGCAGTCCAGACAGTACCTACGAGCAGTACTTC; cdr3_aa: CASSPDSTYEQYF
clone_size: medium-sized; d_call: .; v_call: TRBV6-5; j_call: TRBJ1-5; cdr3_nt: TGTGCCAGCAGTTACTCGTCGGGGAATCAGCCCCAGCATTTT; cdr3_aa: CASSYSSGNQPQHF
clone_size: .; d_call: TRBD1; v_call: TRBV9; j_call: TRBJ1-3; cdr3_nt: TGTGCCAGCGGGAAGAGGACAGGGAGTGGAAACACCATATATTTT; cdr3_aa: CASGKRTGSGNTIYF
clone_size: .; d_call: .; v_call: TRBV9; j_call: TRBJ2-7; cdr3_nt: TGTGCCAGCAGCGCCGGGACAACCTACGAGCAGTACTTC; cdr3_aa: CASSAGTTYEQYF
clone_size: .; d_call: .; v_call: TRBV10-3; j_call: TRBJ1-1; cdr3_nt: TGTGCCATCAGTGATACGACGGCCCCGGGTGAAGCTTTCTTT; cdr3_aa: CAISDTTAPGEAFF
clone_size: once; d_call: .; v_call: TRBV7-3; j_call: TRBJ2-2; cdr3_nt: TGTGCCAGCACGGCAGGGGAAGCCGGGGAGCTGTTTTTT; cdr3_aa: CASTAGEAGELFF